This T cell receptor beta chain was found in a study of cytomegalovirus exposure and HLA in healthy donors. Study context: The same platform as the approximately 670 first-cohort repertoires was used for the 90 to 150 validation repertoires, a later analysis reported. General observations from the study: In vitro assays verified that a few CMV-associated chains recognized CMV antigens specifically.

This CDR3 has 16 residues. Germline loops: CDR1 MDHEN, CDR2 SYDVKM. The V gene lost 1 base and the J gene lost 7 bases, with 16 bases spanning the gap. Points on this clone: Its antigen is undetermined.

Clones were read by immunoSEQ multiplex PCR, and TCRdb kept only the in-frame ones, dropping some. The sample has 150,000 to 200,000 clones, 75% to 90% seen once. The source material was PBMCs. The sequence was collected from a man between 18 and 35 years old in good health and CMV-seropositive. The gene calls are TRBV28 and TRBJ2-2; perhaps TRBD1 as D (6 bases). CDR3 DNA sequence: TGTGCCAGCAGTTTATCATTACCAGGGGAAAGCGGGGAGCTGTTTTTT. Protein: CASSLSLPGESGELFF.